This TCR beta chain was documented in a study of early T cells in non-severe SARS-CoV-2 infection (dated by TCRdb to the early 2020s). Study-level background: TCR sequencing used bulk RNA from unsorted whole blood, so alpha and beta chains could not be paired.

Libraries were made using 5' RACE. The run used a NextSeq 500. In the TCR library protocol, unique molecular identifiers were attached to individual cDNA molecules to correct for PCR bias and sequencing error. Both TCR alpha and beta chains were sequenced, and tight co-correlation was observed between alpha and beta sequence abundances in each sample. The authors' analysis ran thus. Decombinator V4 was used to annotate the V gene, J gene and CDR3 of the TCR sequences. Expanded TCRs were defined as changing significantly between any two time points under a Poisson model with p below 0.0001. TCR abundances were normalised to the total number of TCRs sequenced per sample and expressed as counts per million. MAIT TCRs were defined by TRAV1-2 paired with TRAJ12, TRAJ20 or TRAJ33, and iNKT TCRs by TRAV10 paired with TRAJ18. VDJdb, accessed on 1 November 2021, was searched for TCRs annotated for CMV, EBV and SARS-CoV-2, and TCRs annotated for more than one antigen were excluded. The public sequencing data were trimmed at Q25 with fastp and processed into clonotypes with MiXCR by TCRdb, which kept only in-frame beta chains. Each CDR3 protein gets just one entry, which takes the most common genes and DNA from the rows behind it. The V and J calls and clone size come from TCRdb's table, not from the authors' own analysis. Across this sample there are approximately 56,000 distinct CDR3 sequences, with less than 15% seen only once. The top ten hold roughly 3.9% of the sample.

A case-control design nested within a healthcare worker cohort in London, UK, was used, with weekly nasopharyngeal swab PCR tests and blood sampling performed. Between 23 and 31 March 2020, the week of the UK lockdown, healthcare workers were enrolled and then followed up weekly for as long as 16 weeks. Remarks on this clonotype: What this receptor recognizes is not known. The sample holds no much larger clone one base away, and base qualities are not on file.

The research as a whole found: VDJdb matching was skewed toward anti-spike CD8 responses and likely underestimated virus-specific expansions by missing private and CD4 specificities.

The germline V gene sets CDR1 to MDHEN and CDR2 to SYDVKM. The CDR3 covers 12 residues, taking in both the cysteine and the phenylalanine. Only the CDR3 part of the read is kept: 36 bases, read in frame from the first base. V and J lose 6 bases and 4 bases, and a span of 9 bases separates them. The starting material was whole blood, obtained at baseline. The rearrangement joined TRBV28 to TRBJ2-5, with the D assignment possibly TRBD1 or TRBD2, given 6 matching bases for each. This clonotype was sampled from an adult who was a healthcare worker with PCR-confirmed SARS-CoV-2 infection or an uninfected control (not recorded which). In nucleotide form, the sequence is TGTGCCAGCAGGGGGGGCGGAGAGACCCAGTACTTC. Protein translation: CASRGGGETQYF.